The rows below give T cell receptor beta chains drawn from one sample of a study of cytomegalovirus exposure and HLA in healthy donors. Repertoires were generated with immunoSEQ multiplex PCR, while TCRdb's copy carries only in-frame clones and drops some. The sample holds 85,000 to 100,000 clones; around four fifths are singletons and the top ten take under 0.8%. Sequences were obtained from PBMCs. These receptors originate from a woman aged 55-70 years in good health and CMV-seronegative. CDR3s include the opening cysteine and the closing phenylalanine or tryptophan. The D gene is left open where the match is weak. Rows may omit the clone size; those that give it use once, few, many or a size class.

cdr3_aa cdr3_nt clone_size j_call v_call d_call
CAISRTGKNTEAFF TGTGCCATCAGCAGGACAGGGAAGAACACTGAAGCTTTCTTT - TRBJ1-1 TRBV10-3 TRBD1
CASSLELGPANTEAFF TGCGCCAGCAGCTTGGAGTTGGGCCCAGCGAACACTGAAGCTTTCTTT - TRBJ1-1 TRBV5-1 -
CASSLRTAAYGYTF TGTGCCAGTAGTCTAAGGACAGCGGCCTATGGCTACACCTTC - TRBJ1-2 TRBV19 -
CASSLGQGGYGYTF TGCGCCAGCAGCTTGGGACAGGGGGGCTATGGCTACACCTTC - TRBJ1-2 TRBV5-1 TRBD1
CASSMVTGSVDYGYTF TGTGCCAGCAGCATGGTGACAGGGAGTGTTGACTATGGCTACACCTTC - TRBJ1-2 TRBV7-2 TRBD1
CASSAGTSINEQFF TGTGCCAGCAGCGCCGGGACTAGCATAAATGAGCAGTTCTTC - TRBJ2-1 TRBV7-9 TRBD2
CASSVAGYTEAFF TGTGCCAGCAGTGTCGCAGGGTACACTGAAGCTTTCTTT once TRBJ1-1 TRBV28 -
CASRVTGGSYGYTF TGTGCCAGCAGGGTTACAGGGGGCTCTTATGGCTACACCTTC - TRBJ1-2 TRBV25-1 TRBD1
CASSPTFWGHEQFF TGTGCCAGCAGTCCCACGTTCTGGGGGCATGAGCAGTTCTTC once TRBJ2-1 TRBV27 -
CASSPGQGLRTEAFF TGTGCCAGCAGCCCAGGACAGGGGTTGAGGACTGAAGCTTTCTTT once TRBJ1-1 TRBV7-9 TRBD1